These 24 T cell receptor beta chains came from one sample sequenced in a study of blood T cell repertoires in COVID-19. The table came from immunoSEQ multiplex PCR; TCRdb's copy has only in-frame clones and leaves some out. The sample carries approximately 97,000 clones, around 85% recorded once. The specimen sequenced was peripheral blood. The receptors were sampled from a human donor in a cohort sampled during active COVID-19.

This clone was seen more than once but under ten times. The V gene is TRBV10-3, the J gene TRBJ2-1; 7 bases align to TRBD1. The V gene's germline CDR1 is ENHRY and CDR2 SYGVKD. V dropped 0 bases and J dropped 0; count of bases not matched to a gene: 14. The CDR3 has 20 residues. CDR3 coding DNA: TGTGCCATCAGTGAGTCGGGTTTTGAGCCGGGACAGACCTCCTACAATGAGCAGTTCTTC. As protein: CAISESGFEPGQTSYNEQFF.

The rearrangement links TRBV29-1 to TRBJ1-5, with TRBD1 matching over 7 bases. Looked up from germline, CDR1 is SQVTM and CDR2 is ANQGSEA. The length of the CDR3 is 13 residues. Losses at the gene ends were 5 bases for V and 4 bases for J; bases not matched to a gene: 5. The CDR3 region has the DNA TGCAGCGTTACCACAGGGGTTAATCAGCCCCAGCATTTT. It codes for CSVTTGVNQPQHF. Filled out from reference TRBV29-1 and TRBJ1-5, the complete variable domain reads SAVISQKPSRDICQRGTSLTIQCQVDSQVTMMFWYRQQPGQSLTLIATANQGSEATYESGFVIDKFPISRPNLTFSTLTVSNMSPEDSSIYLCSVTTGVNQPQHFGDGTRLSIL.

In this sample, this clone turned up a few times. J is TRBJ2-7 and V is TRBV27; 8 bases line up with TRBD2. The V and J ends lost 6 bases and 2 bases, in that order; junction bases with no gene match: 9. Germline V lookup: CDR1 MNHEY, CDR2 SMNVEV (reference sequence). The CDR3 extends over 15 amino acids. The CDR3 nucleotides are TGTGCCAGCAGCTACATAGCGGGGCGAACCTACGAGCAGTACTTC. Amino acid sequence: CASSYIAGRTYEQYF.

This clone came up once. V usage is TRBV27 and J usage is TRBJ1-2; TRBD1 agrees at 9 bases. Germline V gives CDR1 MNHEY, CDR2 SMNVEV (reference sequence). CDR3 length: 16 amino acids. J lost 8 bases, V lost 4 bases, and 14 bases had no gene match. The CDR3 is CASSSARGQGIKGYTF. CDR3 coding DNA: TGTGCCAGCAGTTCCGCCAGAGGACAGGGGATCAAAGGCTACACCTTC.

This chain connects TRBV6-2 or TRBV6-3 to TRBJ2-2, with unresolved D. CDR1 is MNHEY and CDR2 is SVGEGT in the germline V gene. Trimming pared 3 bases from V and 4 bases from J, leaving 6 bases between. The CDR3 has 13 residues. The CDR3 sequence: CASSYSITGELFF. CDR3 DNA sequence: TGTGCCAGCAGTTATAGTATCACCGGGGAGCTGTTTTTT.

The V call is TRBV5-4, the J call TRBJ2-7; D perhaps matches TRBD2 (6 bases). In germline, CDR1 is SGHNT, CDR2 YYREEE (reference sequence). The CDR3 consists of 17 residues. Deletions cut 4 bases from V and 3 bases from J, with 23 bases between. The CDR3 DNA reads TGTGCCAGCAGCCGCCGTTTTGGGGCGGGACCTTTCTACGAGCAGTACTTC. Translated, it gives CASSRRFGAGPFYEQYF. The variable domain in full, completed from reference TRBV5-4 and TRBJ2-7, reads ETGVTQSPTHLIKTRGQQVTLRCSSQSGHNTVSWYQQALGQGPQFIFQYYREEENGRGNFPPRFSGLQFPNYSSELNVNALELDDSALYLCASSRRFGAGPFYEQYFGPGTRLTVT.

This chain connects TRBV5-4 to TRBJ2-5; TRBD2 aligns across 9 bases. The V segment lost 2 bases and the J segment 4 bases; nucleotides outside the gene matches: 0. The germline V gene encodes CDR1 SGHNT and CDR2 YYREEE (reference sequence). The length of the CDR3 is 13 residues. For the CDR3, the DNA is TGTGCCAGCAGCTTAGCGGGAGGAGAGACCCAGTACTTC. It translates to CASSLAGGETQYF.

The chain recombines TRBV16 with TRBJ1-6, with 8 bases fitting TRBD1. Germline CDR1 and CDR2: KGHSY and FQNENV. V lost 4 bases and J lost 8; bases outside the gene matches: 4. The CDR3 length is 14 residues. The CDR3 reads CASSPRTGYSPLHF. CDR3 coding DNA: TGTGCCAGCAGCCCTCGGACAGGGTATTCACCCCTCCACTTT.

By share of the sample, this clone is large (0.1 to 1%). V gene TRBV5-6 combines with J gene TRBJ2-7, with D possibly being TRBD1 (5 bases). CDR1 and CDR2 from the germline V gene are SGHDT and YYEEEE. The CDR3 is 14 amino acids. V was shortened by 2 bases and J by 4 bases, with 13 bases between the two germline ends. The CDR3 sequence is CASSLGDTWYEQYF. The CDR3, as DNA: TGTGCCAGCAGCTTAGGGGATACGTGGTACGAGCAGTACTTC.

The rearrangement joins TRBV12-3 or TRBV12-4 to TRBJ2-5, with a possible D match to TRBD2 (5 bases). V lost 6 bases to trimming and J lost 3 bases, with 11 bases between them. The CDR3 loop spans 13 amino acids. This CDR3 reads CASRGENEETQYF. Here the CDR3 DNA reads TGTGCCAGCAGGGGAGAGAACGAAGAGACCCAGTACTTC.

The CDR3 DNA is TGTGCCAGCAGTGAAGACGGTGATACGCAGTATTTT. Translating it yields CASSEDGDTQYF. The chain recombines TRBV2 with TRBJ2-3; D is unclear. There are 12 residues in the CDR3. The V and J ends lost 1 base and 6 bases respectively, with 5 bases between them. Germline V gene lookup returns CDR1 SNHLY and CDR2 FYNNEI.

V and J are TRBV5-1 and TRBJ2-3, with TRBD1 matching 7 bases. The germline gives CDR1 SGHRS, CDR2 YFSETQ. The CDR3 is 16 amino acids. Losses at the gene ends were 5 bases for V and 0 bases for J; bases not matched to a gene: 9. CDR3 DNA: TGCGCCAGCAGACAGGGGTTAGCCTCTAGCACAGATACGCAGTATTTT. Amino acids: CASRQGLASSTDTQYF.

The chain couples TRBV5-6 to TRBJ2-3; 7 positions agree with TRBD2. CDR3 size: 14 residues. V was pared by 4 bases and J by 4 bases, with 6 bases of the junction left unmatched. Per the germline V gene, CDR1 is SGHDT and CDR2 is YYEEEE. Here the CDR3 reads CASSGGGRSDTQYF. CDR3 nucleotides: TGTGCCAGCAGCGGGGGAGGGAGGTCAGATACGCAGTATTTT.

CDR3 nucleotides: TGTGCCAGCAGCGTAGGAAGCGGTCGCTCCTACGAGCAGTACTTC. It specifies CASSVGSGRSYEQYF. The chain is built from TRBV9 and TRBJ2-7, with D maybe TRBD2 (5 bases). The CDR3 extends over 15 amino acids. The V and J ends lost 0 bases and 0 bases respectively, with 10 bases between them. Germline loops: CDR1 SGDLS, CDR2 YYNGEE.

This chain uses TRBV7-9 with TRBJ1-2; possible D gene TRBD1, 6 bases. This CDR3 is built from 15 residues. CDR1 is SEHNR, CDR2 FQNEAQ, per germline (reference sequence). Trimming shortened V by 2 bases and J by 3 bases, and 13 bases separated the two germline ends. The CDR3 nucleotides are TGTGCCAGCAGCTTAAGGGCAGGGGATCACTATGGCTACACCTTC. This encodes CASSLRAGDHYGYTF. The full variable domain, rest sourced from reference TRBV7-9 and TRBJ1-2, is DTGVSQNPRHKITKRGQNVTFRCDPISEHNRLYWYRQTLGQGPEFLTYFQNEAQLEKSRLLSDRFSAERPKGSFSTLEIQRTEQGDSAMYLCASSLRAGDHYGYTFGSGTRLTVV.

The gene calls are TRBV12-3 or TRBV12-4 and TRBJ2-7; the D is unclear. This CDR3 region has 11 residues. The V and J ends lost 3 bases and 2 bases respectively, with 2 bases between them. The CDR3 sequence: CASSFAYEQYF. The CDR3, as DNA: TGTGCCAGCAGTTTCGCCTACGAGCAGTACTTC.

The rearrangement joins TRBV24-1 to TRBJ2-1; 9 nucleotides match TRBD2. The ends lost 4 bases at V and 1 base at J; junction bases unmatched: 4. The CDR3 totals 16 residues. Germline V gene lookup returns CDR1 KGHDR and CDR2 SFDVKD. The CDR3 DNA sequence: TGTGCCACCAGTGACCCCAGCGGGAGGTCCTACAATGAGCAGTTCTTC. Protein product: CATSDPSGRSYNEQFF.

J is TRBJ2-2 and V is TRBV2; 7 bases are shared with TRBD1. The CDR3 consists of 17 residues. The germline CDR1 and CDR2 sequences are SNHLY and FYNNEI. J was trimmed by 0 bases and V by 4 bases; bases with no gene match: 8. CDR3 sequence reads: CASSGYRGTANTGELFF. The CDR3 DNA follows: TGTGCCAGCAGTGGATACAGGGGAACGGCGAACACCGGGGAGCTGTTTTTT.

The V gene is TRBV5-1, the J gene TRBJ2-2, with D perhaps TRBD2 (7 bases). The CDR3 is made up of 15 amino acids. Germline V gene lookup returns CDR1 SGHRS and CDR2 YFSETQ. V was pared by 4 bases and J by 4 bases, with 14 bases between. CDR3 residues: CASSRGADPTGELFF. The DNA of the CDR3 is TGCGCCAGCAGCCGGGGGGCAGACCCCACCGGGGAGCTGTTTTTT.

The J gene is TRBJ2-7, the V gene TRBV24-1; 12 bases align to TRBD1. CDR3 length: 16 amino acids. V shed 0 bases, J shed 4 bases, and the junction held 3 bases outside the gene matches. Germline V lookup: CDR1 KGHDR, CDR2 SFDVKD. The CDR3 bases are TGTGCCACCAGTGATTTGGGGACAGGGGGCTTTTACGAGCAGTACTTC. It encodes CATSDLGTGGFYEQYF.

This sequence joins TRBV29-1 and TRBJ2-5, with 8 bases fitting TRBD2. The CDR3 has 12 residues. Germline assignment: CDR1 SQVTM and CDR2 ANQGSEA. CDR3 nucleotides: TGCGGCGGGTCCAGCGGGGGAGAGACCCAGTACTTC. Translation gives CGGSSGGETQYF.

V is TRBV7-2 and J is TRBJ1-6, with TRBD1 as a possible D gene (5 bases). Germline V CDR1 and CDR2: SGHTA, FQGNSA. There are 14 residues in the CDR3. Deletions cut 4 bases from V and 8 bases from J, with 12 bases between. The CDR3 DNA is TGTGCCAGCAGCTCCGACTCGACAGATTCACCCCTCCACTTT. The encoded protein is CASSSDSTDSPLHF. Full variable domain (remainder filled in from reference TRBV7-2 and TRBJ1-6): GAGVSQSPSNKVTEKGKDVELRCDPISGHTALYWYRQSLGQGLEFLIYFQGNSAPDKSGLPSDRFSAERTGGSVSTLTIQRTQQEDSAVYLCASSSDSTDSPLHFGNGTRLTVT.

CDR3 coding DNA: TGTGCCAGCAGCGTAGGGCAAGCGCCGGGGGCCGGGGAGCTGTTTTTT. Translated, it gives CASSVGQAPGAGELFF. The chain is built from TRBV9 and TRBJ2-2, with D perhaps TRBD2 (6 bases). CDR1 SGDLS and CDR2 YYNGEE come from the germline V gene. The V gene lost 0 bases and the J gene lost 6 bases, with 15 bases spanning the gap. The CDR3 has 16 residues.

This chain connects TRBV9 to TRBJ2-3; 9 nucleotides align to TRBD1. Germline V lookup: CDR1 SGDLS, CDR2 YYNGEE. The CDR3 has 14 residues. V gave up 4 bases and J gave up 3 bases; unmatched junction bases: 3. CDR3 sequence reads: CASSPGQGTDTQYF. The CDR3 DNA sequence: TGTGCCAGCAGCCCGGGACAGGGTACAGATACGCAGTATTTT.